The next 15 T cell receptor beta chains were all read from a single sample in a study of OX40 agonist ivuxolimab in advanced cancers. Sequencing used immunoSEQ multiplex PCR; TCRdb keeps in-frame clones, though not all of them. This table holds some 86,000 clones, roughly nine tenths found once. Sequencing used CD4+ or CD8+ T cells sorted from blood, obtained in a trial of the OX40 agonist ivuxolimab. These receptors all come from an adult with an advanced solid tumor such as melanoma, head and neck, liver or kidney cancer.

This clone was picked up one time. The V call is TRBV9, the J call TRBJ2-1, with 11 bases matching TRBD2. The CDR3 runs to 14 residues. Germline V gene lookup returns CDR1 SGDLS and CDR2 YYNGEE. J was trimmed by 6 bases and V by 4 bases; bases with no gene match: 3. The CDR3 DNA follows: TGTGCCAGCAGCCCTGGGACTAGCGGCAATGAGCAGTTCTTC. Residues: CASSPGTSGNEQFF.

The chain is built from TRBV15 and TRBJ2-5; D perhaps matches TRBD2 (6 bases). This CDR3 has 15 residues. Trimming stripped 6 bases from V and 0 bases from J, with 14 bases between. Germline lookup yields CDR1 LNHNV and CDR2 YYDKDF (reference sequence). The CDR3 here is CATSVAKRDQETQYF. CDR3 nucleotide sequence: TGTGCCACCAGTGTCGCGAAGCGGGACCAAGAGACCCAGTACTTC.

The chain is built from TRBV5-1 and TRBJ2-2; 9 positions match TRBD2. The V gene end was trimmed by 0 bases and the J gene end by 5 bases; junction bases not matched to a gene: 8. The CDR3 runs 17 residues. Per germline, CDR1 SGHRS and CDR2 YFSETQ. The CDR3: CASSLVPSGVRTGELFF. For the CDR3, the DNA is TGCGCCAGCAGCTTGGTCCCTAGCGGGGTGAGGACCGGGGAGCTGTTTTTT.

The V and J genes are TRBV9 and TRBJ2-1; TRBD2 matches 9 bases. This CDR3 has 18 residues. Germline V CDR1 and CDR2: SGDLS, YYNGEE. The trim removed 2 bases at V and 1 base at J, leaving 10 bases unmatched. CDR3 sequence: CASSVRLAVIGSYNEQFF. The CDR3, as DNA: TGTGCCAGCAGCGTCAGACTAGCGGTCATTGGATCCTACAATGAGCAGTTCTTC. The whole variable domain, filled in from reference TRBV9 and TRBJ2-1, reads DSGVTQTPKHLITATGQRVTLRCSPRSGDLSVYWYQQSLDQGLQFLIQYYNGEERAKGNILERFSAQQFPDLHSELNLSSLELGDSALYFCASSVRLAVIGSYNEQFFGPGTRLTVL.

CDR3 sequence (DNA): TGTGCCAGCAGTTCCTCAGGGGGCACTGAAGCTTTCTTT. This sequence encodes CASSSSGGTEAFF. V is TRBV27 and J is TRBJ1-1, with 7 bases that match TRBD1. The V and J ends lost 4 bases and 4 bases, in that order; junction bases with no gene match: 3. CDR1 MNHEY and CDR2 SMNVEV come from the germline V gene (reference sequence). The CDR3 covers 13 residues.

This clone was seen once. CDR3 sequence (DNA): TGTGCCAGCCAGAACGGCCCTCAGCAGTACTTC. This sequence encodes CASQNGPQQYF. The chain joins TRBV6-1 to TRBJ2-7; D not resolved. The CDR3 has 11 residues. The ends were cut back, 8 bases at V and 8 bases at J, with 13 bases in the middle. CDR1 is MNHNS, CDR2 SASEGT, per germline.

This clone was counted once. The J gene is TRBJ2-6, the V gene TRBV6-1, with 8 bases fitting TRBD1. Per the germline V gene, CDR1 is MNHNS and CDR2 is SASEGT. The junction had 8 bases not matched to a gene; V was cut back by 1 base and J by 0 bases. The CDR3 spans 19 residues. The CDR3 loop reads CASSEDFWTGTSGANVLTF. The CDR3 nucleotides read TGTGCCAGCAGTGAAGATTTCTGGACAGGGACCTCTGGGGCCAACGTCCTGACTTTC.

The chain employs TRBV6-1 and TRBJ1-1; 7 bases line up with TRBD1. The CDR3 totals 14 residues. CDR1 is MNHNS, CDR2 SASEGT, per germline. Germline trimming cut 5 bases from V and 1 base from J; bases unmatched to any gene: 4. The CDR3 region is CASSTGEGNTEAFF. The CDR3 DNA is TGTGCCAGCAGTACAGGGGAGGGGAACACTGAAGCTTTCTTT.

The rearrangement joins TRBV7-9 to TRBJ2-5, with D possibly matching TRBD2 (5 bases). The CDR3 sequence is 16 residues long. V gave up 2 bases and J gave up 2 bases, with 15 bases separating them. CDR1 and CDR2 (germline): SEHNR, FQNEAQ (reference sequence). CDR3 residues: CASSLLYSDGQETQYF. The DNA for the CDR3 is TGTGCCAGCAGCTTATTATATAGCGATGGGCAAGAGACCCAGTACTTC.

This CDR3 is CASSSRPGQGLRTTYGYTF. The CDR3 nucleotides are TGTGCCAGCAGCTCTAGACCGGGACAGGGGCTCCGAACCACCTATGGCTACACCTTC. The chain carries TRBV7-9 and TRBJ1-2, with 10 bases fitting TRBD1. This CDR3 is built from 19 residues. Germline V gene data show CDR1 as SEHNR and CDR2 as FQNEAQ (reference sequence). With 4 bases clipped from V and 4 bases from J, the junction kept 18 bases outside the gene matches.

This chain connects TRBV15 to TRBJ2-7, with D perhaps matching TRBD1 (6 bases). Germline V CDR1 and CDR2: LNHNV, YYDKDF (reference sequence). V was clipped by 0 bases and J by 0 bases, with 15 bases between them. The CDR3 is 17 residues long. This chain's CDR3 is CATSRDLGTSLSYEQYF. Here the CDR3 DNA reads TGTGCCACCAGCAGAGATCTAGGGACATCCCTCTCCTACGAGCAGTACTTC.

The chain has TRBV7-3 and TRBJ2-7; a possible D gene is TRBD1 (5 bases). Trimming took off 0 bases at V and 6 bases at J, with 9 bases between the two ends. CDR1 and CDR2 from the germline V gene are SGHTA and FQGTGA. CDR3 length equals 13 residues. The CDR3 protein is CASSLTSGREQYF. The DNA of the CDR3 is TGTGCCAGCAGCTTAACGTCAGGGCGCGAGCAGTACTTC.

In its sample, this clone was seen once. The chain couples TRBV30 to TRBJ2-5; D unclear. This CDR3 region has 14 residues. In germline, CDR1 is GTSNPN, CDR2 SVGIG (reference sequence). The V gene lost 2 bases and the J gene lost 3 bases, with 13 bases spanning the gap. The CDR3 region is CAWSSGAFKETQYF. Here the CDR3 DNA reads TGTGCCTGGAGTTCCGGCGCCTTCAAAGAGACCCAGTACTTC. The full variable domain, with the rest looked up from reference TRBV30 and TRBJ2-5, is SQTIHQWPATLVQPVGSPLSLECTVEGTSNPNLYWYRQAAGRGLQLLFYSVGIGQISSEVPQNLSASRPQDRQFILSSKKLLLSDSGFYLCAWSSGAFKETQYFGPGTRLLVL.

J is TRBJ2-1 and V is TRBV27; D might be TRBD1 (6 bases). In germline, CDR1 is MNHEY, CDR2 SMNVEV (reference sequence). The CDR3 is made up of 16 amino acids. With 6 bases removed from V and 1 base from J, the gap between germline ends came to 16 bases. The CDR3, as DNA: TGTGCCAGCAGCCGATACAGGGAGATTTCCTACAATGAGCAGTTCTTC. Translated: CASSRYREISYNEQFF.

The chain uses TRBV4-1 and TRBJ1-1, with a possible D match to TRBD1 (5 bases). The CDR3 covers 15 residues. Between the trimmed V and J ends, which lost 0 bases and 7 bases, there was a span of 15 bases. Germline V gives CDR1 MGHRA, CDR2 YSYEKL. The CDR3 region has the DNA TGCGCCAGCAGCCAAGAAAAGGGCGGGGACCTTGAAGCTTTCTTT. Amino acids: CASSQEKGGDLEAFF.